This T cell receptor beta chain is drawn from a study of T-cell reconstitution after alpha-beta-depleted transplantation in children. Regarding the study as a whole: From newly produced T cells came most of the T-cell counts and diversity one year after transplant. Expanded graft clones, several hundred of them, were reportedly the source of alpha-beta T cells about two months after transplant. Some patients' high day-60 TCRbeta diversity was traced to surviving recipient T cells and thymic progenitors.

Library preparation (for TCRbeta) was performed with unique molecular identifiers. Via MiXCR, TCRdb re-called the PCR reads, giving one row per CDR3 protein. The top ten clones hold roughly 4.5% of a sample with about 200,000 distinct CDR3 sequences, about 6% of them seen once. This CDR3 contains 13 residues. The germline V gene has CDR1 SGHDT and CDR2 YYEEEE. Trimming shortened V by 1 base and J by 1 base, and 5 bases separated the two germline ends. This clonotype was seen repeatedly, ten times or more. Its antigen remains unknown. The receptor was isolated from a girl less than two years old with combined immunodeficiency, due to receive a stem cell transplant. This chain joins TRBV5-6 and TRBJ1-1; no firm D call. Specimen: PBMCs, collected before TCRalphabeta/CD19-depleted stem cell transplant. CDR3 sequence (DNA): TGTGCCAGCAGCTTGATCCGGAACACTGAAGCTTTCTTT. Translation gives CASSLIRNTEAFF.